Presented here are 20 T cell receptor beta chains from one specimen sequenced in a study of cytomegalovirus exposure and HLA in healthy donors. The PCR made use of 60 Vbeta and 13 Jbeta primers. Assay used: immunoSEQ multiplex PCR; TCRdb lists only in-frame clones, some missing. Among about 130,000 clones listed, 65% to 90% were seen once. Sequencing input: PBMCs. Receptors were obtained from a man in his fifties or sixties in good health and CMV-seronegative.

In its sample, this clone was seen a few times. The chain carries TRBV19 and TRBJ1-5; D is possibly TRBD1 (6 bases). With 8 bases removed from V and 7 bases from J, the gap between germline ends came to 12 bases. The V gene's germline CDR1 is LNHDA and CDR2 SQIVND (reference sequence). CDR3 length equals 12 residues. In nucleotides, the CDR3 is TGTGCCAGTTCACAGGGTACCCAGCCCCAGCATTTT. It yields the protein CASSQGTQPQHF. Full variable domain (outside the CDR3, taken from reference TRBV19 and TRBJ1-5): DGGITQSPKYLFRKEGQNVTLSCEQNLNHDAMYWYRQDPGQGLRLIYYSQIVNDFQKGDIAEGYSVSREKKESFPLTVTSAQKNPTAFYLCASSQGTQPQHFGDGTRLSIL.

This clone has a handful of counts. The genes are TRBV12-5 and TRBJ1-4; 8 bases line up with TRBD1. The CDR3 contains 15 residues. Trimming took 6 bases from V and 4 from J; bases not matched to a gene: 7. From germline, CDR1 is LGHNT and CDR2 FRNRAP. CDR3: CASGPGTGDNEKLFF. In nucleotides, the CDR3 is TGTGCTAGTGGCCCAGGGACAGGAGATAATGAAAAACTGTTTTTT. Based on the CDR3 plus reference TRBV12-5 and TRBJ1-4, the full variable domain is DARVTQTPRHKVTEMGQEVTMRCQPILGHNTVFWYRQTMMQGLELLAYFRNRAPLDDSGMPKDRFSAEMPDATLATLKIQPSEPRDSAVYFCASGPGTGDNEKLFFGSGTQLSVL.

The gene calls are TRBV5-1 and TRBJ2-2; 7 bases align to TRBD2. Germline CDR1 reads SGHRS; CDR2 reads YFSETQ. This CDR3 spans 16 amino acids. Germline trimming cut 0 bases from V and 2 bases from J; bases unmatched to any gene: 4. The CDR3 coding sequence is TGCGCCAGCAGCTTGGGTCTAGCGGCTAACACCGGGGAGCTGTTTTTT. Its protein is CASSLGLAANTGELFF.

CDR3 sequence reads: CASSLEGGDSNTGELFF. The DNA of the CDR3 is TGTGCCAGCAGCTTAGAGGGGGGGGATTCGAACACCGGGGAGCTGTTTTTT. The chain links TRBV11-2 to TRBJ2-2, with 7 bases identical to TRBD2. Per the germline V gene, CDR1 is SGHAT and CDR2 is FQNNGV. With 0 bases clipped from V and 0 bases from J, the junction kept 4 bases outside the gene matches. The CDR3 length is 17 residues.

Written as DNA, the CDR3 is TGCGCCAGCAGTTACGGGACTAGCGGGGGCACAGATACGCAGTATTTT. Protein product: CASSYGTSGGTDTQYF. V is TRBV5-1 and J is TRBJ2-3; 13 nucleotides align to TRBD2. Per the germline V gene, CDR1 is SGHRS and CDR2 is YFSETQ. The CDR3 is made up of 16 amino acids. V gave up 5 bases and J gave up 1 base; unmatched junction bases: 4.

This sequence joins TRBV9 and TRBJ1-2, with 9 bases aligning to TRBD1. The germline V gene encodes CDR1 SGDLS and CDR2 YYNGEE. V was pared by 1 base and J by 6 bases, with 10 bases of the junction left unmatched. There are 16 residues in the CDR3. The CDR3 is CASSVSLEGQGDGYTF. In DNA form, the CDR3 reads TGTGCCAGCAGCGTATCCCTCGAGGGACAGGGAGATGGCTACACCTTC. The complete variable domain, with remaining parts taken from reference TRBV9 and TRBJ1-2, reads DSGVTQTPKHLITATGQRVTLRCSPRSGDLSVYWYQQSLDQGLQFLIQYYNGEERAKGNILERFSAQQFPDLHSELNLSSLELGDSALYFCASSVSLEGQGDGYTFGSGTRLTVV.

The chain recombines TRBV7-6 with TRBJ1-1; 7 bases are a match to TRBD1. J gave up 5 bases and V 1 base, and 10 bases lay outside the gene matches. CDR3 length: 16 residues. From germline, CDR1 is SGHVS and CDR2 FNYEAQ. DNA of the CDR3: TGTGCCAGCAGCTTAGTCGAGACAGGGCAGAGGACTGAAGCTTTCTTT. It specifies CASSLVETGQRTEAFF.

The chain links TRBV19 to TRBJ2-7; D is uncertain. The length of the CDR3 is 11 residues. V was trimmed by 9 bases and J by 3 bases, leaving 9 bases between them. The germline V gene encodes CDR1 LNHDA and CDR2 SQIVND (reference sequence). The CDR3 loop reads CASRGGYEQYF. In nucleotides, the CDR3 is TGTGCCAGCCGAGGCGGCTACGAGCAGTACTTC.

This chain joins TRBV7-8 and TRBJ1-6; D gene ambiguous. This CDR3 has 15 residues. The V end lost 1 base, the J end lost 5 bases, and 9 bases lay between the germline ends. CDR1 is SGHVS, CDR2 FQNEAQ, per germline. CDR3 in amino acids: CASSLVEFNNSPLHF. CDR3 DNA: TGTGCCAGCAGCTTAGTGGAGTTTAATAATTCACCCCTCCACTTT.

This clone was observed a single time. The chain links TRBV18 to TRBJ2-5, with a tentative D call TRBD2 (6 bases). The length of the CDR3 is 14 residues. Germline V gene data show CDR1 as KGHSH and CDR2 as LQKENI. The germline V and J ends were trimmed by 3 bases and 5 bases, with 13 bases remaining between them. Here the CDR3 reads CASSPGGVTETQYF. CDR3 coding DNA: TGTGCCAGCTCACCGGGCGGGGTGACGGAGACCCAGTACTTC.

The rearrangement joins TRBV6-6 to TRBJ1-1; tentatively, D is TRBD1 (6 bases). V gave up 6 bases and J gave up 5 bases, with 16 bases separating them. Germline V gene data show CDR1 as MNHNY and CDR2 as SVGAGI (reference sequence). CDR3 length: 14 residues. The CDR3 nucleotides read TGTGCCAGCAGGGTAGGGGGGGGAGCAACTGAAGCTTTCTTT. Protein sequence: CASRVGGGATEAFF.

The chain employs TRBV30 and TRBJ2-1; D perhaps matches TRBD2 (6 bases). V was pared by 0 bases and J by 4 bases, with 22 bases between. Germline V gene sequence: CDR1 GTSNPN, CDR2 SVGIG (reference sequence). The CDR3 totals 18 residues. In DNA form, the CDR3 reads TGTGCCTGGAGTGTATCCGGTCGCTGGGGGGACCGATACAATGAGCAGTTCTTC. This codes for CAWSVSGRWGDRYNEQFF.

This chain connects TRBV30 to TRBJ2-1, with 8 bases fitting TRBD1. In germline, CDR1 is GTSNPN, CDR2 SVGIG (reference sequence). V shed 1 base and J 3 bases; nucleotides not matched to a gene: 2. The length of the CDR3 is 14 residues. This CDR3 reads CAWSGGQGYNEQFF. CDR3 nucleotide sequence: TGTGCCTGGAGTGGCGGACAGGGCTACAATGAGCAGTTCTTC.

The gene calls are TRBV9 and TRBJ2-7, with 11 bases aligning to TRBD2. The CDR3 has 17 residues. Trimming cost V 4 bases and J 0 bases; bases outside gene matches: 9. Germline V gives CDR1 SGDLS, CDR2 YYNGEE. The CDR3 nucleotides are TGTGCCAGCAGCCCCCGGGTGGGGACTAGCGGCTCCTACGAGCAGTACTTC. Translation gives CASSPRVGTSGSYEQYF. The full variable domain, in which reference TRBV9 and TRBJ2-7 provide the parts outside the CDR3, is DSGVTQTPKHLITATGQRVTLRCSPRSGDLSVYWYQQSLDQGLQFLIQYYNGEERAKGNILERFSAQQFPDLHSELNLSSLELGDSALYFCASSPRVGTSGSYEQYFGPGTRLTVT.

The chain employs TRBV18 and TRBJ1-1; TRBD1 is a possible D gene (5 bases). CDR1 KGHSH and CDR2 LQKENI come from the germline V gene. Trimming removed 3 bases at V and 6 bases at J, with 14 bases between. The CDR3 runs 14 residues. CDR3 bases: TGTGCCAGCTCACCTAAAGGGGCAGGTGCTGAAGCTTTCTTT. As protein: CASSPKGAGAEAFF.

The rearrangement joins TRBV5-1 to TRBJ2-5; 9 bases align to TRBD1. The CDR3 extends over 13 amino acids. Germline loops: CDR1 SGHRS, CDR2 YFSETQ. V trimming: 4 bases; J trimming: 5 bases; junction bases outside the gene matches: 3. The DNA of the CDR3 is TGCGCCAGCAGCATAGGGACAGGGGAGACCCAGTACTTC. It yields the protein CASSIGTGETQYF. The full variable domain, its missing parts supplied by reference TRBV5-1 and TRBJ2-5, is KAGVTQTPRYLIKTRGQQVTLSCSPISGHRSVSWYQQTPGQGLQFLFEYFSETQRNKGNFPGRFSGRQFSNSRSEMNVSTLELGDSALYLCASSIGTGETQYFGPGTRLLVL.

The chain employs TRBV29-1 and TRBJ1-1; no clear D gene. The V end was cut by 3 bases, the J end by 3 bases, with 8 bases between. Germline CDR1 SQVTM, CDR2 ANQGSEA. CDR3 length: 12 residues. CDR3 sequence: CSVDWGDTEAFF. CDR3 coding DNA: TGCAGCGTTGATTGGGGAGACACTGAAGCTTTCTTT.

This clone was counted once. The rearrangement links TRBV25-1 to TRBJ2-7; unclear D gene. Germline lookup yields CDR1 MGHDK and CDR2 SYGVNS. The CDR3 sequence is 12 residues long. V was pared by 5 bases and J by 0 bases, with 5 bases between. Here the CDR3 reads CASSLSSYEQYF. The CDR3 DNA follows: TGTGCCAGCAGTCTCTCCTCCTACGAGCAGTACTTC.

The chain recombines TRBV5-1 with TRBJ2-2; the match to TRBD1 covers 7 bases. Germline values: CDR1 SGHRS, CDR2 YFSETQ. The CDR3 contains 18 residues. V lost 1 base, J lost 0 bases, and 9 bases stayed unmatched. The CDR3 bases are TGCGCCAGCAGCTTGAGGGCTCCCCAGGGGGCGAACACCGGGGAGCTGTTTTTT. Translation: CASSLRAPQGANTGELFF.

The rearrangement joins TRBV7-2 to TRBJ1-1; D gene ambiguous. The CDR3 length is 15 residues. Trimming stripped 8 bases from V and 2 bases from J, with 18 bases between. CDR1 SGHTA and CDR2 FQGNSA come from the germline V gene. The CDR3 region is CASQPYRQPNTEAFF. DNA for the CDR3: TGTGCCAGCCAACCATACCGACAACCCAACACTGAAGCTTTCTTT.